This T cell receptor (beta chain) originates from a study of blood T cells in healthy people across ages. Looking at the study overall: Template-switching capture recovered about one barcoded beta molecule per two T cells. Study-wide results and limits: It was not possible, with unsorted PBMCs, to conclusively compare naive and antigen-experienced cells.

Using a J-beta primer mix together with a sample-barcoded 5' primer, a second PCR was run for about 6 to 11 cycles. From the 5' RACE reads, TCRdb called clonotypes with MiXCR, one entry per CDR3 protein. The data show 1.2 million to 1.5 million distinct CDR3 sequences, 40% to 50% seen once. Every sample gave at least 5 micrograms of total RNA when it was extracted. Remarks on this clonotype: What it binds is not known.

Per the germline V gene, CDR1 is KGHDR and CDR2 is SFDVKD. The germline V and J ends were trimmed by 0 bases and 6 bases, with 14 bases remaining between them. CDR3 size: 16 residues. This receptor was identified in a woman between 18 and 29 years old in good health. Sequencing was carried out using blood. The chain has TRBV24-1 and TRBJ2-1, with D possibly being TRBD2 (6 bases). The CDR3 DNA follows: TGTGCCACCAGTGATTTGCCCCACCGGGAGCTCAATGAGCAGTTCTTC. This encodes CATSDLPHRELNEQFF.